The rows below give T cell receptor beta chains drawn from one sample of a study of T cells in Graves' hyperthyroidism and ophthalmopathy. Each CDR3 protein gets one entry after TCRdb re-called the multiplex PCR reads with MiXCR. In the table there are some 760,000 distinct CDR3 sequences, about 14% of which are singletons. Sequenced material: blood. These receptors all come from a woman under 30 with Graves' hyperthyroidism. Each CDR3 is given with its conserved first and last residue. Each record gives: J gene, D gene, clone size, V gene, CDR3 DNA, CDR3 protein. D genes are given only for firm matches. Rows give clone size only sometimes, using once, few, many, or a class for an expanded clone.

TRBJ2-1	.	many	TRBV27	TGTGCCAGCAGTTGGGAGCACACGGATGAGCAGTTCTTC	CASSWEHTDEQFF
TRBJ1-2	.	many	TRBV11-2	TGTGCCAGCAGCGGGTTAGCTAACTATGGCTACACCTTC	CASSGLANYGYTF
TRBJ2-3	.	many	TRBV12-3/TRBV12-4	TGTGCCAGCATCAAACTCGGGGCGGCCACAGATACGCAGTATTTT	CASIKLGAATDTQYF
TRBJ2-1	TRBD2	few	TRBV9	TGTGCCAGCAGCCCCCCTAGCGGCCGATGGGGTGAGCAGTTCTTC	CASSPPSGRWGEQFF
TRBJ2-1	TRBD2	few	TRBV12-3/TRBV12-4	TGTGCCAGCAGTTTGCCTAGCGGGACCGGTGAGCAGTTCTTC	CASSLPSGTGEQFF
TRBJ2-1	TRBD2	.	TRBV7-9	TGTGCCAGCACCTATCCCGGGACTAGCGGGAAGGCCGTCTACAATGAGCAGTTCTTC	CASTYPGTSGKAVYNEQFF
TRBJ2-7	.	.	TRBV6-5	TGTGCCAACAGTTACGATGGCTACGAGCAGTACTTC	CANSYDGYEQYF
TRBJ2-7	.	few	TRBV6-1	TGTGCCAGCAGCGGACAGGGAGGGCAGCCCTCGCCCTACGAGCAGTACTTC	CASSGQGGQPSPYEQYF
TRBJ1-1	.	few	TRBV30	TGTGCCTGGAGTGCGGAAATGAACACTGAAGCTTTCTTT	CAWSAEMNTEAFF
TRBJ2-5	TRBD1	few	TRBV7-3	TGTGCCAGCAGCTTAACCTCCGGACAGGGAGAGACCCAGTACTTC	CASSLTSGQGETQYF
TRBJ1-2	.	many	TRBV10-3	TGTGCCATCAGCCTGAAAGACAGGCCTCCCTTTAACTATGGCTACACCTTC	CAISLKDRPPFNYGYTF
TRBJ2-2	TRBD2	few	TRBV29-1	TGCAGCGGTGCTGACCTTACTAGCGGTGGGGGAACCGGGGAGCTGTTTTTT	CSGADLTSGGGTGELFF
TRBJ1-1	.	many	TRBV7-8	TGTGCCGTAACGGGGCGGGAGACTGAAGCTTTCTTT	CAVTGRETEAFF
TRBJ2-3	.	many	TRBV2	TGTGCCAGCAGTGAAAGCACTAAGCAGTATTTT	CASSESTKQYF
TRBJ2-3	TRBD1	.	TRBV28	TGTGCCAGCGGTTCCGGACAGGGGGAGGTAGATACGCAGTATTTT	CASGSGQGEVDTQYF
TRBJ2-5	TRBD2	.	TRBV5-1	TGCGCCAGCAGCTTTCTAGCGGGAGAATTGAAGACCCAGTACTTC	CASSFLAGELKTQYF
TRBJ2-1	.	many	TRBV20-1	TGCAGTGCTAGGGGCTGGCGTCGCTCCTACAATGAGCAGTTCTTC	CSARGWRRSYNEQFF
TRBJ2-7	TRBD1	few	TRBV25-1	TGTGCCAGCAGTGCGCCGGGACAGGACTCCTTCGAGCAGTACTTC	CASSAPGQDSFEQYF
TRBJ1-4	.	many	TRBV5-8	TGTGCCAGCAGCTTCTCAGGGACCAATGAAAAACTGTTTTTT	CASSFSGTNEKLFF
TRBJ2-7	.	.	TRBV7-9	TGTGCCAGCAGCCCCCCTCCGCGGCAGTACTTC	CASSPPPRQYF
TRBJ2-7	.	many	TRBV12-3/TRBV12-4	TGTGCCAGCAGTTTCCGTCAGTCAGACTACGAGCAGTACTTC	CASSFRQSDYEQYF
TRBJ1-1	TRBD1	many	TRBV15	TGTGCCACCAGCATAGACCGACAGGGAGTGAACACTGAAGCTTTCTTT	CATSIDRQGVNTEAFF
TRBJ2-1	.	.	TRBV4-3	TGCGCCAGCAGCCAATACCAAGGGGGAAGTTCCTACAATGAGCAGTTCTTC	CASSQYQGGSSYNEQFF
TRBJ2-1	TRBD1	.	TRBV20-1	TGCAGTGCTAGAGATATGGACAGGGCCTACAATGAGCAGTTCTTC	CSARDMDRAYNEQFF
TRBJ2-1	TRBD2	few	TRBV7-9	TGTGCCAGCAGCCGACCGGGACTAGCGGTTAGGTTGGGGAGTACCTACAATGAGCAGTTCTTC	CASSRPGLAVRLGSTYNEQFF
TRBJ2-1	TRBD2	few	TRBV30	TGTGCCTGGAGTGTTGGGGGGCGGGGGGCCTACAATGAGCAGTTCTTC	CAWSVGGRGAYNEQFF
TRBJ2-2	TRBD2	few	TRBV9	TGTGCCAGCAGCGTAACTAGCGGGAGGATTAACGGGGAGCTGTTTTTT	CASSVTSGRINGELFF
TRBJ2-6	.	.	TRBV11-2	TGTGCCAGCAGCCCCCCGGGCGGCTCTGGGGCCAACGTCCTGACTTTC	CASSPPGGSGANVLTF
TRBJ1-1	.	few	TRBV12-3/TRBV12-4	TGTGCCAGCAGAAAAACAGGTGACACTGAAGCTTTCTTT	CASRKTGDTEAFF